The clone carrying this T cell receptor (beta chain) was seen a handful of times. No antigen is known for it. It was with unique molecular identifiers that the TCRbeta library was prepared. One entry per CDR3 protein, called by TCRdb with MiXCR from the PCR reads. The sample records approximately 220,000 distinct CDR3 sequences, approximately 17% being singletons. This specimen belongs to a study of T-cell reconstitution after alpha-beta-depleted transplantation in children. Study observations and caveats: T-cell numbers and diversity, one year after transplant, stemmed largely from T cells that were newly produced. In some patients, recipient T cells and intrathymic progenitors surviving conditioning explained high day-60 diversity. By about two months after transplant, alpha-beta T cells reportedly arose from several hundred graft clones that had expanded.

CDR1 and CDR2 (germline): MNHEY, SVGEGT. CDR3 length: 14 residues. V gave up 6 bases and J gave up 1 base; unmatched junction bases: 4. The sequencing used PBMCs, mostly from graft donor cells, collected 360 days after TCRalphabeta/CD19-depleted stem cell transplant. V usage is TRBV6-2 or TRBV6-3 and J usage is TRBJ2-7, with 9 nucleotides matching TRBD1. The sequence was obtained from a male patient under 10 years old who had a stem cell transplant for acute lymphoblastic leukemia, so the T cells may come from the graft donor. The CDR3 here is CASSHGQGSYEQYF. CDR3 nucleotide sequence: TGTGCCAGCAGCCATGGACAGGGGTCCTACGAGCAGTACTTC.